One T cell receptor beta chain is described in this entry. Its antigen remains undetermined. Per-base qualities were not stored, and no clone one base away is much larger. CD8 naive samples consisted of CD45RO-negative cells that were positively selected for CCR7, yielding a CD45RA+CCR7+ population without TemRA cells. The donors were healthy, HIV-negative adults with no recently reported acute infections or vaccinations. All donors were Caucasian adults living in Nashville, Tennessee, USA. Blood was collected by leukapheresis, and PBMCs were isolated by Ficoll-Histopaque density gradient centrifugation and then cryopreserved in liquid nitrogen vapor phase. Analytical flow cytometry was used to check the purity and quantity of every magnetically sorted T cell population. From each sorted fraction, genomic DNA was isolated and quantified by UV absorbance on a Nanodrop 2000c. The source of the sample is a study of shared clonotypes between healthy human individuals (dated by TCRdb to about 2020). About the study as a whole: Two women and a few men aged 18 to 49 years were included in the cohort. Per donor, three plates each were used for CD4 naive and CD4 memory, two for CD8 naive, and one for CD8 memory. To estimate repertoire size and how much clonotypes are shared between individuals, the study performed deep sequencing of blood TCR repertoires from a handful of healthy adults. Different laboratories and diverse techniques were used to prepare libraries and sequence TCR repertoires, to increase sequencing depth and limit assay-specific biases. Per donor, leukapheresis produced somewhere between about 0.9 and 9 billion PBMCs. Points the paper makes about the study in general: Higher generation probabilities were observed for clonotypes shared by all four sorted-subset donors than for non-shared clonotypes. The small number of donors limited the genetic and exposure-history diversity represented. Incomplete sequencing was indicated by rarefaction of sorted-subset datasets, despite the large sequencing depth. When a handful of donors were compared, the shared fraction of clonotypes was around 5% for naive CD4, about 4% for naive CD8, 2% to 2.5% for memory CD4, and less than 0.5% for memory CD8. Naive subsets generally had larger estimated clonotype richness than memory subsets did. Sampling was restricted to blood, and TCR repertoires in tissue are likely to differ from TCR repertoires in blood. Pairwise subsampling led to the expectation that sequencing depth would affect the degree of clonotype sharing among donors.

The CDR3 goes from the cysteine to the phenylalanine over 15 residues. Only the CDR3 portion is preserved as DNA: 45 bases, with reading frame beginning at the first base. According to the germline V gene, CDR1 reads MNHEY and CDR2 reads SVGAGI. Between the V and J ends, shortened by 5 bases and 7 bases respectively, the junction contains 17 bases. Using the deep immunoSEQ assay, multiplex PCR amplified TCR CDR3 regions from genomic DNA. Extracted genomic DNA from each cell subset was spread evenly across all wells of several immunoSEQ 96-well plates, with each plate serving as a replicate. For sorted subsets, each replicate PCR was loaded with 200 ng genomic DNA, equivalent to 30,000 to 35,000 T cell genomes. Purified libraries were measured with a Qubit 3.0 fluorometer, size-checked on a Bioanalyzer 2100, and measured again with the KAPA Library Quantification kit. Every immunoSEQ 96-well plate was sequenced on a separate single-read 150-cycle Illumina NextSeq 550 flow cell. Turning to the authors' computational methods: Because the immunoSEQ output included only junctional sequences and no quality scores, the filtering could not be the same as the filtering used for full-length reads. Sequences were annotated with PyIR, a Python wrapper for IgBLAST v1.9, using IMGT germline references to assign V/J genes and CDR3. Reads were removed for weak V/J assignments (E-value above 1e-6), missing CDR3, stop codons, out-of-frame junctions, or ambiguous translated residues. A V3J clonotype was defined by an identical inferred V gene, J gene, and CDR3 amino acid sequence. To compute the percentage overlap between repertoires, the number of shared unique clonotypes was divided by the size of the smaller repertoire. Richness of each repertoire was evaluated using RTK rarefaction, the Chao1 estimator, and Recon v2.1 estimates of unobserved clonotypes. OLGA was used to compute generation probabilities for all TCRbeta clonotypes that the gDNA method yielded from four donors. Drawn from immuneACCESS, this table holds only the in-frame rearrangements with V and J called that TCRdb kept. Clones are partly lost; checked studies trace under half to an unresolved V gene and leave the rest unexplained. The V and J calls and the clone size are those of that table, but D and trimming were determined from the DNA. The sample table shows hundreds of thousands of clones, and more than 95% are seen once. More than 0.3% of the sample is taken by the ten largest.

The sequencing sample was made of naive CD8+ T cells sorted from blood. This specimen's cell subset or site label, interpreted: CD45RA+CCR7+. The receptor was derived from a man between 25 and 39 years old in good health. The rearranged chain carries TRBV6-5 and TRBJ2-2; the D segment cannot be called with confidence. The DNA sequence is as follows: TGTGCCAGCAGTACCGACGGGCTTGGAAGCGGGGAGCTGTTTTTT. It codes for CASSTDGLGSGELFF.